This T cell receptor beta chain is from a study of blood T cell repertoires in COVID-19. The V gene lost 6 bases and the J gene lost 4 bases, with 18 bases spanning the gap. Germline V gives CDR1 MGHDK, CDR2 SYGVNS. CDR3 length equals 16 residues. Data came from immunoSEQ multiplex PCR; TCRdb stores just in-frame clones and leaves some out. The sample includes more than 300,000 clones, roughly 90% of them seen just once. The clonotype comes from a woman aged 30 to 39 who had been exposed to COVID-19. Sequencing input: PBMCs or T cells enriched from blood (not recorded which). The chain has TRBV25-1 and TRBJ2-2; possible D gene TRBD1, 6 bases. The DNA of the CDR3 is TGTGCCAGCAGCTACTCCGGGACAAGATTCACCGGGGAGCTGTTTTTT. Translation: CASSYSGTRFTGELFF.